A single sample is the source of the 5 T cell receptor beta chains below, sequenced in a study of CD8+ T cells in alopecia areata. Sequencing used cDNA as its template, made by extracting RNA and reverse transcribing it. Some clones are missing from TCRdb's copy, which holds only in-frame ones; the method was immunoSEQ multiplex PCR. The sample lists roughly 200,000 clones; roughly 59% were seen once. Specimen: CD4+ T cells sorted from blood, collected at week 0. Receptors were obtained from a human donor with alopecia areata.

This clone was observed a handful of times. Written as DNA, the CDR3 is TGTGCCAGCAGTTCTACAGGGGTGGAGTATGGCTACACCTTC. As protein: CASSSTGVEYGYTF. The chain links TRBV11-2 to TRBJ1-2; 7 bases agree with TRBD1. V shed 6 bases and J 5 bases; nucleotides not matched to a gene: 9. The CDR3 covers 14 residues. Germline V CDR1 and CDR2: SGHAT, FQNNGV.

This clone was counted a few times. This chain links TRBV30 with TRBJ1-4, with 7 bases lining up with TRBD1. The CDR3 extends over 16 amino acids. After removal of 2 bases from V and 5 bases from J, the junction contained 11 bases not matched to a gene. The germline V gene encodes CDR1 GTSNPN and CDR2 SVGIG (reference sequence). This chain's CDR3 is CAWSLGTDWGNEKLFF. The CDR3 DNA is TGTGCCTGGAGTCTAGGGACAGACTGGGGGAATGAAAAACTGTTTTTT.

This sequence joins TRBV30 and TRBJ1-2; D ambiguous. The CDR3 loop spans 12 amino acids. The germline V and J ends were trimmed by 2 bases and 9 bases, with 13 bases remaining between them. Germline CDR1 GTSNPN, CDR2 SVGIG (reference sequence). The CDR3 is CAWSMAALSYTF. The CDR3 DNA follows: TGTGCCTGGAGTATGGCAGCCCTTAGCTACACCTTC.

This chain connects TRBV30 to TRBJ1-1; weak D call: TRBD1 (6 bases). CDR3 length: 13 residues. Germline values: CDR1 GTSNPN, CDR2 SVGIG (reference sequence). Trimming took off 2 bases at V and 1 base at J, with 8 bases between the two ends. Here the CDR3 DNA reads TGTGCCTGGAGTAGACAGGCGAACACTGAAGCTTTCTTT. It is translated as CAWSRQANTEAFF.

The chain uses TRBV14 and TRBJ1-1; 10 bases are a match to TRBD1. Germline loops: CDR1 SGHDN, CDR2 FVKESK. V gave up 4 bases and J gave up 1 base; unmatched junction bases: 0. This CDR3 is 14 amino acids long. CDR3 nucleotide sequence: TGTGCCAGCAGCCGGGACAGGGGGAACACTGAAGCTTTCTTT. Translation: CASSRDRGNTEAFF.